This is a list of T cell receptor beta chains from one sample in a study of Ad26.COV2.S vaccination and SARS-CoV-2 variants. Data came from immunoSEQ multiplex PCR; TCRdb stores just in-frame clones and leaves some out. Of hundreds of thousands of clones listed, 89% were seen once; the top ten hold about 2.7%. The sequencing used peripheral blood, collected in a trial of Ad26.COV2.S vaccine versus placebo. The source of these receptors is a person between 18 and 65 years old who received the Ad26.COV2.S COVID-19 vaccine or a placebo. Each CDR3 is given with its conserved first and last residue. A D gene is named only where the DNA matches it firmly. Rows give clone size only sometimes, using once, few, many, or a class for an expanded clone.

v_call: TRBV15
j_call: TRBJ1-3
clone_size: -
d_call: -
cdr3_length: 16
cdr3_aa: CATSRDGGVSGNTIYF
cdr3_nt: TGTGCCACCAGCAGAGATGGGGGAGTCTCTGGAAACACCATATATTTT

v_call: TRBV4-3
j_call: TRBJ2-1
clone_size: few
d_call: -
cdr3_length: 19
cdr3_aa: CASSQAPGRTTGPYNEQFF
cdr3_nt: TGCGCCAGCAGCCAAGCCCCCGGGCGGACAACAGGACCCTACAATGAGCAGTTCTTC

v_call: TRBV5-1
j_call: TRBJ2-1
clone_size: -
d_call: TRBD2
cdr3_length: 16
cdr3_aa: CASTRTSPPEYNEQFF
cdr3_nt: TGCGCCAGCACCCGGACTAGTCCTCCGGAGTACAATGAGCAGTTCTTC

v_call: TRBV7-9
j_call: TRBJ2-2
clone_size: -
d_call: TRBD2
cdr3_length: 16
cdr3_aa: CASRDFSGANTGELFF
cdr3_nt: TGTGCCAGCAGAGACTTTAGCGGGGCGAACACCGGGGAGCTGTTTTTT

v_call: TRBV19
j_call: TRBJ1-6
clone_size: -
d_call: -
cdr3_length: 14
cdr3_aa: CASSPRDTNSPLHF
cdr3_nt: TGTGCCAGTAGTCCGAGGGACACTAATTCACCCCTCCACTTT

v_call: TRBV29-1
j_call: TRBJ1-1
clone_size: -
d_call: -
cdr3_length: 12
cdr3_aa: CSVAETRTEAFF
cdr3_nt: TGCAGCGTTGCAGAGACCCGCACTGAAGCTTTCTTT

v_call: TRBV7-9
j_call: TRBJ2-5
clone_size: -
d_call: -
cdr3_length: 15
cdr3_aa: CASSLLQEGQETQYF
cdr3_nt: TGTGCCAGCAGCTTATTACAGGAAGGTCAAGAGACCCAGTACTTC

v_call: TRBV2
j_call: TRBJ2-1
clone_size: -
d_call: TRBD2
cdr3_length: 15
cdr3_aa: CASSEARLAYNEQFF
cdr3_nt: TGTGCCAGCAGTGAAGCGCGACTAGCTTACAATGAGCAGTTCTTC

v_call: TRBV5-1
j_call: TRBJ2-1
clone_size: once
d_call: TRBD2
cdr3_length: 17
cdr3_aa: CASSKAGLAGVDNEQFF
cdr3_nt: TGCGCCAGCAGCAAAGCTGGACTAGCGGGAGTAGACAATGAGCAGTTCTTC

v_call: TRBV5-1
j_call: TRBJ2-3
clone_size: -
d_call: -
cdr3_length: 13
cdr3_aa: CASSLGSGETQYF
cdr3_nt: TGCGCCAGCAGCTTGGGCTCCGGCGAAACGCAGTATTTT

v_call: TRBV6-5
j_call: TRBJ1-3
clone_size: -
d_call: -
cdr3_length: 15
cdr3_aa: CASSPGYTSGNTIYF
cdr3_nt: TGTGCCAGCAGTCCCGGGTACACCTCTGGAAACACCATATATTTT

v_call: TRBV20-1
j_call: TRBJ1-4
clone_size: -
d_call: -
cdr3_length: 11
cdr3_aa: CSARTNEKLFF
cdr3_nt: TGCAGTGCTAGGACAAATGAAAAACTGTTTTTT

v_call: TRBV29-1
j_call: TRBJ2-1
clone_size: -
d_call: TRBD2
cdr3_length: 13
cdr3_aa: CSVEDPAGGPMFF
cdr3_nt: TGCAGCGTTGAAGATCCAGCGGGAGGGCCCATGTTCTTC

v_call: TRBV9
j_call: TRBJ2-5
clone_size: -
d_call: -
cdr3_length: 16
cdr3_aa: CASSEGRVVTEETQYF
cdr3_nt: TGTGCCAGCAGCGAAGGGCGGGTAGTTACGGAAGAGACCCAGTACTTC

v_call: TRBV9
j_call: TRBJ2-5
clone_size: -
d_call: -
cdr3_length: 14
cdr3_aa: CASSPNPGRETQYF
cdr3_nt: TGTGCCAGCAGCCCCAATCCGGGGAGGGAGACCCAGTACTTC

v_call: TRBV7-3
j_call: TRBJ1-2
clone_size: -
d_call: -
cdr3_length: 14
cdr3_aa: CASSEGPTNYGYTF
cdr3_nt: TGTGCCAGCAGCGAAGGGCCTACTAACTATGGCTACACCTTC

v_call: TRBV20-1
j_call: TRBJ1-1
clone_size: few
d_call: -
cdr3_length: 12
cdr3_aa: CSASRLASEAFF
cdr3_nt: TGCAGTGCCAGTCGTTTAGCGTCTGAAGCTTTCTTT

v_call: TRBV7-9
j_call: TRBJ2-1
clone_size: -
d_call: -
cdr3_length: 16
cdr3_aa: CASTPRGKSSYNEQFF
cdr3_nt: TGTGCCAGCACCCCCAGGGGCAAGAGCTCCTACAATGAGCAGTTCTTC

v_call: TRBV2
j_call: TRBJ2-7
clone_size: few
d_call: -
cdr3_length: 14
cdr3_aa: CASSEQGMTYEQYF
cdr3_nt: TGTGCCAGCAGTGAACAGGGGATGACCTACGAGCAGTACTTC

v_call: TRBV5-6
j_call: TRBJ1-2
clone_size: -
d_call: -
cdr3_length: 13
cdr3_aa: CASSPEGVFGYTF
cdr3_nt: TGTGCCAGCAGCCCGGAAGGGGTGTTTGGCTACACCTTC

v_call: TRBV9
j_call: TRBJ2-1
clone_size: -
d_call: -
cdr3_length: 15
cdr3_aa: CASSFRGRAFNEQFF
cdr3_nt: TGTGCCAGCAGCTTTCGGGGTAGGGCTTTCAATGAGCAGTTCTTC

v_call: TRBV10-3
j_call: TRBJ1-1
clone_size: -
d_call: TRBD1
cdr3_length: 12
cdr3_aa: CATRDRITEAFF
cdr3_nt: TGTGCCACCCGGGACAGAATCACTGAAGCTTTCTTT

v_call: TRBV6-2/TRBV6-3
j_call: TRBJ2-7
clone_size: -
d_call: -
cdr3_length: 13
cdr3_aa: CASSYSNYYEQYF
cdr3_nt: TGTGCCAGCAGTTACTCCAACTACTACGAGCAGTACTTC

v_call: TRBV29-1
j_call: TRBJ1-5
clone_size: -
d_call: -
cdr3_length: 12
cdr3_aa: CSVGWVDQPQHF
cdr3_nt: TGCAGCGTTGGGTGGGTAGATCAGCCCCAGCATTTT

v_call: TRBV4-3
j_call: TRBJ2-2
clone_size: -
d_call: TRBD2
cdr3_length: 18
cdr3_aa: CASSQGASGGTYTGELFF
cdr3_nt: TGCGCCAGCAGCCAGGGGGCAAGCGGGGGGACTTATACCGGGGAGCTGTTTTTT

v_call: TRBV3-1/TRBV3-2
j_call: TRBJ2-3
clone_size: -
d_call: TRBD2
cdr3_length: 16
cdr3_aa: CASSQGRGTFWDTQYF
cdr3_nt: TGTGCCAGCAGCCAGGGGCGGGGGACTTTTTGGGATACGCAGTATTTT

v_call: TRBV5-4
j_call: TRBJ1-4
clone_size: -
d_call: -
cdr3_length: 16
cdr3_aa: CASSLGSTASTEKLFF
cdr3_nt: TGTGCCAGCAGCTTAGGAAGCACAGCTAGTACAGAAAAACTGTTTTTT

v_call: TRBV5-5
j_call: TRBJ2-2
clone_size: -
d_call: -
cdr3_length: 14
cdr3_aa: CASSVRAGAGELFF
cdr3_nt: TGTGCCAGCAGCGTAAGAGCGGGCGCCGGGGAGCTGTTTTTT

v_call: TRBV30
j_call: TRBJ2-3
clone_size: -
d_call: TRBD2
cdr3_length: 14
cdr3_aa: CAWDPTSGTDTQYF
cdr3_nt: TGTGCCTGGGACCCAACTAGCGGCACAGATACGCAGTATTTT

v_call: TRBV2
j_call: TRBJ2-3
clone_size: -
d_call: -
cdr3_length: 14
cdr3_aa: CASSGQTGFGTQYF
cdr3_nt: TGTGCCAGCAGTGGCCAGACAGGTTTCGGTACGCAGTATTTT

v_call: TRBV5-1
j_call: TRBJ2-2
clone_size: -
d_call: -
cdr3_length: 14
cdr3_aa: CASSTRDAAGELFF
cdr3_nt: TGCGCCAGCAGTACCCGGGATGCGGCCGGGGAGCTGTTTTTT

v_call: TRBV23-1
j_call: TRBJ2-5
clone_size: -
d_call: TRBD1
cdr3_length: 17
cdr3_aa: CASSQSRGTRSQETQYF
cdr3_nt: TGCGCCAGCAGTCAATCCAGGGGGACAAGAAGCCAAGAGACCCAGTACTTC

v_call: TRBV7-8
j_call: TRBJ2-3
clone_size: -
d_call: TRBD1
cdr3_length: 15
cdr3_aa: CASRLGQTGTDTQYF
cdr3_nt: TGTGCCAGCAGATTGGGACAGACAGGCACAGATACGCAGTATTTT

v_call: TRBV9
j_call: TRBJ2-1
clone_size: -
d_call: -
cdr3_length: 13
cdr3_aa: CASSVRPDNEQFF
cdr3_nt: TGTGCCAGCAGCGTACGTCCCGACAATGAGCAGTTCTTC

v_call: TRBV5-1
j_call: TRBJ2-5
clone_size: -
d_call: -
cdr3_length: 16
cdr3_aa: CASSLNYLGAQETQYF
cdr3_nt: TGCGCCAGCAGCTTGAACTATCTGGGAGCCCAAGAGACCCAGTACTTC

v_call: TRBV7-7
j_call: TRBJ2-1
clone_size: once
d_call: TRBD2
cdr3_length: 17
cdr3_aa: CASSLHTSGRAEDEQFF
cdr3_nt: TGTGCTAGCAGCTTACATACTAGCGGGAGGGCCGAGGATGAGCAGTTCTTC

v_call: TRBV5-4
j_call: TRBJ1-1
clone_size: -
d_call: -
cdr3_length: 13
cdr3_aa: CASSVDVEWQAFF
cdr3_nt: TGTGCCAGCAGCGTGGATGTCGAGTGGCAAGCTTTCTTT

v_call: TRBV9
j_call: TRBJ2-2
clone_size: -
d_call: -
cdr3_length: 18
cdr3_aa: CASSFHVSSVANTGELFF
cdr3_nt: TGTGCCAGCAGCTTCCATGTCTCTAGCGTAGCGAACACCGGGGAGCTGTTTTTT

v_call: TRBV27
j_call: TRBJ2-1
clone_size: -
d_call: -
cdr3_length: 14
cdr3_aa: CASSLRPAGNEQFF
cdr3_nt: TGTGCCAGCAGTTTGCGCCCCGCCGGTAATGAGCAGTTCTTC

v_call: TRBV28
j_call: TRBJ2-1
clone_size: -
d_call: -
cdr3_length: 11
cdr3_aa: CASSLVDEQFF
cdr3_nt: TGTGCCAGCAGTTTAGTCGATGAGCAGTTCTTC

v_call: TRBV5-1
j_call: TRBJ1-1
clone_size: -
d_call: -
cdr3_length: 15
cdr3_aa: CASSLAGAGGTEAFF
cdr3_nt: TGCGCCAGCAGCTTGGCAGGGGCCGGGGGCACTGAAGCTTTCTTT

v_call: TRBV5-6
j_call: TRBJ1-4
clone_size: -
d_call: -
cdr3_length: 15
cdr3_aa: CASSRGPTVGEKLFF
cdr3_nt: TGTGCCAGCAGCCGCGGACCGACTGTGGGTGAAAAACTGTTTTTT

v_call: TRBV7-9
j_call: TRBJ2-3
clone_size: -
d_call: -
cdr3_length: 16
cdr3_aa: CASSLFGRGLSDTQYF
cdr3_nt: TGTGCCAGCAGCCTCTTCGGGAGGGGGCTTTCAGATACGCAGTATTTT

v_call: TRBV11-1
j_call: TRBJ2-3
clone_size: few
d_call: TRBD2
cdr3_length: 16
cdr3_aa: CASTLRLADRTDTQYF
cdr3_nt: TGTGCCAGCACCCTAAGACTAGCCGACCGCACAGATACGCAGTATTTT

v_call: TRBV18
j_call: TRBJ2-3
clone_size: -
d_call: -
cdr3_length: 13
cdr3_aa: CASSSGGTDTQYF
cdr3_nt: TGTGCCAGCTCGTCAGGGGGCACAGATACGCAGTATTTT

v_call: TRBV24-1
j_call: TRBJ2-7
clone_size: -
d_call: TRBD1
cdr3_length: 17
cdr3_aa: CATSDPRPGQDSYEQYF
cdr3_nt: TGTGCCACCAGTGATCCCCGTCCGGGACAGGATTCCTACGAGCAGTACTTC

v_call: TRBV7-2
j_call: TRBJ1-5
clone_size: -
d_call: -
cdr3_length: 16
cdr3_aa: CASSLVQGGLRQPQHF
cdr3_nt: TGTGCCAGCAGCTTGGTCCAGGGTGGTTTACGTCAGCCCCAGCATTTT

v_call: TRBV7-2
j_call: TRBJ2-2
clone_size: -
d_call: TRBD2
cdr3_length: 14
cdr3_aa: CAGTIGTTPGELFF
cdr3_nt: TGTGCCGGGACCATAGGGACTACCCCCGGGGAGCTGTTTTTT